Listed here are 23 T cell receptor beta chains from one sample, sequenced in a study of CD8 T cells in ankylosing spondylitis. Study-level results: A motif of under 10 highly homologous TCR beta variants was seen as apparently characteristic of ankylosing spondylitis blood.

Their specific antigens are unknown. TCRdb re-analysed the 5' RACE reads in MiXCR, keeping a single row per CDR3 protein. The table includes over 600,000 distinct CDR3 sequences, around 20% detected once. Sequencing used blood, either unsorted or a sorted T cell fraction (not recorded which). The receptor source for this set is a male donor with ankylosing spondylitis.

V usage is TRBV20-1 and J usage is TRBJ1-5; possibly TRBD1 for D (5 bases). This CDR3 is built from 15 residues. The germline V and J ends were trimmed by 3 bases and 2 bases, with 14 bases remaining between them. Germline V gene lookup returns CDR1 DFQATT and CDR2 SNEGSKA (reference sequence). The CDR3 loop reads CSARAQGNGNQPQHF. The CDR3 coding sequence is TGCAGTGCTAGGGCTCAGGGAAATGGCAATCAGCCCCAGCATTTT.

The chain uses TRBV7-2 and TRBJ2-5; TRBD2 matches at 9 bases. The CDR3 runs to 15 residues. Germline CDR1 is SGHTA and CDR2 is FQGNSA. V gave up 1 base and J gave up 3 bases; unmatched junction bases: 3. CDR3 nucleotide sequence: TGTGCCAGCAGCTTAGTCCGGACTAGCGAAGAGACCCAGTACTTC. Encoded protein: CASSLVRTSEETQYF.

In this sample, this clonotype turned up a few times. The chain joins TRBV4-1 to TRBJ2-1; 8 bases match TRBD1. Germline V gene lookup returns CDR1 MGHRA and CDR2 YSYEKL. The CDR3 is 15 residues long. With 1 base clipped from V and 9 bases from J, the junction kept 8 bases outside the gene matches. For the CDR3, the DNA is TGCGCCAGCAGCCAAGCGGAGGCAGGGGGCGGTGAGCAGTTCTTC. Its protein is CASSQAEAGGGEQFF.

The chain links TRBV2 to TRBJ2-2; D not resolved. Per germline, CDR1 SNHLY and CDR2 FYNNEI. The V gene lost 0 bases and the J gene lost 4 bases, with 9 bases spanning the gap. The CDR3 is 15 residues long. The CDR3 loop is CASSEAFGSTGELFF. The CDR3 bases are TGTGCCAGCAGTGAAGCGTTTGGATCCACCGGGGAGCTGTTTTTT.

The chain joins TRBV7-9 to TRBJ2-1; 7 nucleotides agree with TRBD2. V lost 5 bases to trimming and J lost 8 bases; unmatched junction nucleotides: 12. Germline V gene lookup returns CDR1 SEHNR and CDR2 FQNEAQ (reference sequence). This CDR3 has 15 residues. The DNA for the CDR3 is TGTGCCAGCAGCCGCCCCGCGGGAGATTTCGATGAGCAGTTCTTC. This sequence encodes CASSRPAGDFDEQFF.

This clonotype turned up a few times. The V gene is TRBV19, the J gene TRBJ2-4, with D perhaps being TRBD1 or TRBD2 (5 bases each). The CDR3 sequence is 14 residues long. Germline assignment: CDR1 LNHDA and CDR2 SQIVND (reference sequence). V was clipped by 3 bases and J by 8 bases, with 14 bases between them. The CDR3 region is CASSMDGGMDIQYF. CDR3 sequence (DNA): TGTGCCAGTAGTATGGATGGGGGTATGGACATTCAGTACTTC.

A few counts support this clonotype. The chain couples TRBV7-9 to TRBJ1-2; 9 nucleotides match TRBD1. After removal of 2 bases from V and 7 bases from J, the junction contained 11 bases not matched to a gene. Germline CDR1 is SEHNR and CDR2 is FQNEAQ (reference sequence). This CDR3 comprises 16 residues. CDR3 nucleotides: TGTGCCAGCAGCTTAATTTGGACAGGGGTAGACTCTGGCTACACCTTC. This translates into CASSLIWTGVDSGYTF. Together with reference TRBV7-9 and TRBJ1-2, the CDR3 gives the full variable domain: DTGVSQNPRHKITKRGQNVTFRCDPISEHNRLYWYRQTLGQGPEFLTYFQNEAQLEKSRLLSDRFSAERPKGSFSTLEIQRTEQGDSAMYLCASSLIWTGVDSGYTFGSGTRLTVV.

Only one count was recorded for this clonotype. The chain is built from TRBV5-1 and TRBJ2-3; 7 nucleotides align to TRBD1. This CDR3 is built from 14 residues. Germline V gene sequence: CDR1 SGHRS, CDR2 YFSETQ. J was trimmed by 2 bases and V by 7 bases; bases with no gene match: 7. The CDR3 DNA reads as TGCGCCAGCGCCCCCGGGACAGCCACAGATACGCAGTATTTT. This codes for CASAPGTATDTQYF.

This rearrangement joins TRBV5-1 to TRBJ2-1, with D perhaps assigned TRBD1 or TRBD2 (5 bases each). Germline V gives CDR1 SGHRS, CDR2 YFSETQ. CDR3 length: 16 residues. Trimming removed 4 bases at V and 1 base at J, with 15 bases between. CDR3: CASSLYQRGSYNEQFF. DNA for the CDR3: TGCGCCAGCAGCCTTTACCAGAGGGGATCCTACAATGAGCAGTTCTTC. Supplemented by reference TRBV5-1 and TRBJ2-1, the full variable domain reads KAGVTQTPRYLIKTRGQQVTLSCSPISGHRSVSWYQQTPGQGLQFLFEYFSETQRNKGNFPGRFSGRQFSNSRSEMNVSTLELGDSALYLCASSLYQRGSYNEQFFGPGTRLTVL.

The gene calls are TRBV7-3 and TRBJ2-5, with D hard to call. Germline-derived CDR1 and CDR2 are SGHTA and FQGTGA. This CDR3 contains 13 residues. V dropped 5 bases and J dropped 3 bases, with 10 bases sitting between them. The CDR3 coding sequence is TGTGCCAGCAGCGGAGACGGAGAAGAGACCCAGTACTTC. Protein sequence: CASSGDGEETQYF.

This clonotype has at least ten counts. V and J are TRBV4-2 and TRBJ1-5; 8 nucleotides match TRBD1. CDR1 is LGHNA, CDR2 YNFKEQ, per germline. This CDR3 region has 16 residues. V lost 6 bases, J lost 0 bases, and 7 bases stayed unmatched. The CDR3: CASRPGQEDSNQPQHF. The DNA for the CDR3 is TGTGCCAGCAGACCGGGACAGGAGGATAGCAATCAGCCCCAGCATTTT.

This rearrangement joins TRBV29-1 to TRBJ2-5; tentatively, D is TRBD1 (5 bases). Trimming removed 4 bases from V and 5 bases from J, with 17 bases in between. CDR1 and CDR2 (germline): SQVTM, ANQGSEA. The CDR3 has 14 amino acids. The CDR3 DNA is TGCAGCGTTGGGCCTGCAGGGTCAAGCGAGACCCAGTACTTC. Translated: CSVGPAGSSETQYF.

This clonotype came up a few times. This sequence joins TRBV6-1 and TRBJ2-7; 7 bases line up with TRBD1. Germline V gene lookup returns CDR1 MNHNS and CDR2 SASEGT. The CDR3 is 13 amino acids. With V trimmed by 8 bases and J by 3 bases, 7 bases remained unmatched. The CDR3 nucleotides are TGTGCCAGCGGATTGGACAGGAGCTACGAGCAGTACTTC. Translated, it gives CASGLDRSYEQYF.

The table lists this clonotype with a few counts. The CDR3 spells CSAGGSGRAYNEQFF. CDR3 nucleotide sequence: TGCAGTGCCGGGGGGAGCGGGAGGGCCTACAATGAGCAGTTCTTC. The rearrangement links TRBV20-1 to TRBJ2-1, with 10 bases that match TRBD2. J was trimmed by 2 bases and V by 6 bases; bases with no gene match: 7. CDR1 DFQATT and CDR2 SNEGSKA come from the germline V gene (reference sequence). The CDR3 has 15 amino acids.

This clonotype occurred a few times. The chain couples TRBV6-5 to TRBJ1-4; tentatively, D is TRBD1 (6 bases). Trimming took 6 bases from V and 7 from J, leaving 18 bases between them. The germline CDR1 and CDR2 sequences are MNHEY and SVGAGI. CDR3 length equals 15 residues. The CDR3 DNA reads as TGTGCCAGCAGCTACGGGGGGCGAGAGGGTGAAAAACTGTTTTTT. Protein sequence: CASSYGGREGEKLFF.

The chain is built from TRBV12-3 or TRBV12-4 and TRBJ2-7; 9 bases align to TRBD1. The CDR3 sequence is 16 residues long. J lost 7 bases, V lost 2 bases, and 12 bases had no gene match. The chain's CDR3 is CASSLTGDRAQREQYF. In nucleotides, the CDR3 is TGTGCCAGCAGTTTAACCGGGGACAGGGCCCAGAGGGAGCAGTACTTC.

J is TRBJ1-1 and V is TRBV6-2 or TRBV6-3; D remains unclear. The CDR3 extends over 13 amino acids. With 7 bases removed from V and 2 bases from J, the gap between germline ends came to 11 bases. CDR1 and CDR2 (germline): MNHEY, SVGEGT. CDR3 nucleotide sequence: TGTGCCAGCACCCCCTTCTTCAACACTGAAGCTTTCTTT. This codes for CASTPFFNTEAFF.

This clonotype has a handful of counts. The chain carries TRBV27 and TRBJ1-2; no definite D call. Trimming shortened V by 8 bases and J by 5 bases, and 18 bases separated the two germline ends. Germline V gene lookup returns CDR1 MNHEY and CDR2 SMNVEV (reference sequence). The CDR3 has 14 amino acids. The CDR3 spells CASAFDLSGYGYTF. CDR3 sequence (DNA): TGTGCCAGCGCCTTCGATCTGTCGGGGTATGGCTACACCTTC.

This clonotype was counted ten times or more. The genes are TRBV20-1 and TRBJ1-5; D is possibly TRBD1 (6 bases). The CDR3 has 13 residues. CDR1 and CDR2 (germline): DFQATT, SNEGSKA (reference sequence). V was cut by 6 bases and J by 6 bases, with 15 bases left in between. The CDR3 bases are TGCAGTGCGACTACAGGGACGGCTCAGCCCCAGCATTTT. It yields the protein CSATTGTAQPQHF.

This clonotype was seen a few times. The rearrangement joins TRBV27 to TRBJ2-2; tentative D call: TRBD1 (6 bases). Germline CDR1 is MNHEY and CDR2 is SMNVEV (reference sequence). The V end was cut by 2 bases, the J end by 5 bases, with 12 bases between. The CDR3 runs to 15 residues. CDR3 loop: CASSLEGQQTGELFF. The CDR3 bases are TGTGCCAGCAGTTTAGAAGGACAGCAGACCGGGGAGCTGTTTTTT.

In this sample, this clonotype turned up a few times. The rearrangement links TRBV27 to TRBJ2-1; weak D call: TRBD2 (6 bases). CDR1 and CDR2 (germline): MNHEY, SMNVEV (reference sequence). The CDR3 extends over 15 amino acids. V lost 3 bases and J 4 bases, leaving 13 bases between the germline ends. CDR3 loop: CASSFGSSVYNEQFF. DNA of the CDR3: TGTGCCAGCAGTTTTGGGTCTAGCGTTTACAATGAGCAGTTCTTC.

This clonotype has just a few counts. V usage is TRBV11-2 and J usage is TRBJ2-5; 13 bases align to TRBD2. Trimming removed 2 bases from V and 5 bases from J; junction bases left unmatched: 8. The germline V gene has CDR1 SGHAT and CDR2 FQNNGV. CDR3 length: 17 residues. The CDR3 region has the DNA TGTGCCAGCAGCTTATCAGGGACTAGCGGGGTGTGGGAGACCCAGTACTTC. Translating it yields CASSLSGTSGVWETQYF. Full variable domain (remainder filled in from reference TRBV11-2 and TRBJ2-5): EAGVAQSPRYKIIEKRQSVAFWCNPISGHATLYWYQQILGQGPKLLIQFQNNGVVDDSQLPKDRFSAERLKGVDSTLKIQPAKLEDSAVYLCASSLSGTSGVWETQYFGPGTRLLVL.

This clonotype turned up a few times. CDR3 residues: CASSQMAGANVLTF. The CDR3 DNA reads as TGTGCCAGCAGCCAAATGGCTGGGGCCAACGTCCTGACTTTC. This sequence joins TRBV3-1 and TRBJ2-6; D uncertain. Germline V gene data show CDR1 as LGHDT and CDR2 as YNNKEL (reference sequence). Between the trimmed V and J ends, which lost 2 bases and 2 bases, there was a span of 4 bases. The CDR3 has 14 amino acids.